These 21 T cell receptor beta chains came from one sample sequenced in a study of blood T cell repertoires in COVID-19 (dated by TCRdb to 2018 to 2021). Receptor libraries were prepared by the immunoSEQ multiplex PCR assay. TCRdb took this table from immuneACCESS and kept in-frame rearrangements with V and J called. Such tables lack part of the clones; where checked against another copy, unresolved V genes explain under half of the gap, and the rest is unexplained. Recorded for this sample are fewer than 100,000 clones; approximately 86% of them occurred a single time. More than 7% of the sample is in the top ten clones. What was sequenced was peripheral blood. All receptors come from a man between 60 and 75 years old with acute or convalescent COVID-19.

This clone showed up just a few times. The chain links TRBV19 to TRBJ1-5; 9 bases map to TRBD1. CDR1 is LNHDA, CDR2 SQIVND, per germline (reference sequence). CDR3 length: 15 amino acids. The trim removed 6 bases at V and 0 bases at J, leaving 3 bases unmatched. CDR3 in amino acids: CASRTGQGSNQPQHF. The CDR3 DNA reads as TGTGCCAGTAGGACGGGACAGGGTAGCAATCAGCCCCAGCATTTT.

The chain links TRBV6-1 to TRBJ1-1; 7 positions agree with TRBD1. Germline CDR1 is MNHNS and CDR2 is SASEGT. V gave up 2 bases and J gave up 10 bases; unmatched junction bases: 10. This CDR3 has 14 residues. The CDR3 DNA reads TGTGCCAGCAGTGAAAAGAGACAGGGCAGGGGAGCTTTCTTT. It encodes CASSEKRQGRGAFF.

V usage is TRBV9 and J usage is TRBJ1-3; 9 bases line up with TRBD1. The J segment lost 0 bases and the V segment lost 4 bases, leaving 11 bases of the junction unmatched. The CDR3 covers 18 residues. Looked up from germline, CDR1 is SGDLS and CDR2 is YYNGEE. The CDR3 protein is CASSSDRGIMLSGNTIYF. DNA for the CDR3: TGTGCCAGCAGCTCGGACAGGGGCATAATGCTCTCTGGAAACACCATATATTTT.

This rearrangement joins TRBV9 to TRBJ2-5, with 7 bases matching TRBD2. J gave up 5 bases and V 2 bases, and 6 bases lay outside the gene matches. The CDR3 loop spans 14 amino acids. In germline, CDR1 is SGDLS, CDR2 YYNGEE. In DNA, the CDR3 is TGTGCCAGCAGCGTTGGAATGGGGGGGGAGACCCAGTACTTC. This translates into CASSVGMGGETQYF.

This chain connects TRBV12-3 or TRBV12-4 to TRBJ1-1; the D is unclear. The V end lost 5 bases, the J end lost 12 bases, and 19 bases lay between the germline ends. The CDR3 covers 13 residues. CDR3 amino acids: CASSRKIAGFSFF. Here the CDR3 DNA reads TGTGCCAGCAGTCGCAAGATCGCGGGATTTTCTTTCTTT.

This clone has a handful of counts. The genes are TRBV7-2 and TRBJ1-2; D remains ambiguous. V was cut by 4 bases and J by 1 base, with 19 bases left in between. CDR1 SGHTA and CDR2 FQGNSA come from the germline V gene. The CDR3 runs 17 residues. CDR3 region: CASSSRRSGIGNYGYTF. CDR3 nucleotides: TGTGCCAGCAGCTCTAGGAGATCCGGGATTGGTAACTATGGCTACACCTTC. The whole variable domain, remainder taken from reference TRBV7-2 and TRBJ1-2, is GAGVSQSPSNKVTEKGKDVELRCDPISGHTALYWYRQSLGQGLEFLIYFQGNSAPDKSGLPSDRFSAERTGGSVSTLTIQRTQQEDSAVYLCASSSRRSGIGNYGYTFGSGTRLTVV.

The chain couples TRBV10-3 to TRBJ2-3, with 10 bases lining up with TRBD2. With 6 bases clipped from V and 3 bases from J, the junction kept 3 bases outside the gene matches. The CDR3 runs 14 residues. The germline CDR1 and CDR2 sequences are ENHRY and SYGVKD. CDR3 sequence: CAIRDSGGTDTQYF. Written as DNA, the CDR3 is TGTGCCATCAGAGATAGCGGGGGGACAGATACGCAGTATTTT.

CDR3 bases: TGTGCCAGCAGCCACCAAGACAGGGGGATCTACGAGCAGTACTTC. It is translated as CASSHQDRGIYEQYF. This chain links TRBV5-4 with TRBJ2-7; 9 positions agree with TRBD1. The CDR3 covers 15 residues. The germline gives CDR1 SGHNT, CDR2 YYREEE (reference sequence). J was trimmed by 3 bases and V by 4 bases; bases with no gene match: 8.

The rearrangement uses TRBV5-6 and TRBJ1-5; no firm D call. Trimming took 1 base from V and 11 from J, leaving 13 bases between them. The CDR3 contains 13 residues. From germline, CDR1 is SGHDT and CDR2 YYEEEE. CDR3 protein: CASSLSGVPAQHF. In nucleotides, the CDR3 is TGTGCCAGCAGCTTGAGCGGAGTTCCGGCCCAGCATTTT.

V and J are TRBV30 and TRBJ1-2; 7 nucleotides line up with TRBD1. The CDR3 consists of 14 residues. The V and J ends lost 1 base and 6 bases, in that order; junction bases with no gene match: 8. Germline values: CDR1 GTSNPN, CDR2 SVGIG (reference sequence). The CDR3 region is CAWSATGSRDGYTF. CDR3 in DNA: TGTGCCTGGAGTGCGACAGGGTCCCGGGATGGCTACACCTTC.

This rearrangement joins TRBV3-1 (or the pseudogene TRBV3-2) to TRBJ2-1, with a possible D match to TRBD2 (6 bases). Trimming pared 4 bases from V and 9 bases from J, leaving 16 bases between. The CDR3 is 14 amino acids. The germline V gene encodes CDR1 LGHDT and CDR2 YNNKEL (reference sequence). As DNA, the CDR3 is TGTGCCAGCAGCCCGACCCCGGGAGCGCGTGAGCAGTTCTTC. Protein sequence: CASSPTPGAREQFF.

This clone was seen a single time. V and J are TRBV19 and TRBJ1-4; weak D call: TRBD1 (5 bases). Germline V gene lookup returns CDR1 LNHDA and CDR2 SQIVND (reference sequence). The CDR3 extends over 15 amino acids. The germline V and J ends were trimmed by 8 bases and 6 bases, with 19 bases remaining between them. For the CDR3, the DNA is TGTGCCAGTCGACGCACAGGCGGAAGAGATGAAAAACTGTTTTTT. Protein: CASRRTGGRDEKLFF.

The CDR3 region has the DNA TGTGCCAGCAGTGAGGGAGGGGCGGATTCACCCCTCCACTTT. Protein: CASSEGGADSPLHF. V and J are TRBV6-1 and TRBJ1-6; possible D gene TRBD1, 5 bases. Trimming removed 3 bases at V and 8 bases at J, with 11 bases between. The CDR3 totals 14 residues. From germline, CDR1 is MNHNS and CDR2 SASEGT.

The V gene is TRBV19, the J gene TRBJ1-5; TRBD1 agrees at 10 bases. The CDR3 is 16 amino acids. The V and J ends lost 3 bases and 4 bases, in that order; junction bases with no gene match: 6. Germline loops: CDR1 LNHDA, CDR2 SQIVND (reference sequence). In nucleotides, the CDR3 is TGTGCCAGTAGTATCGGGGACAGGGGTTGGAATCAGCCCCAGCATTTT. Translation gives CASSIGDRGWNQPQHF.

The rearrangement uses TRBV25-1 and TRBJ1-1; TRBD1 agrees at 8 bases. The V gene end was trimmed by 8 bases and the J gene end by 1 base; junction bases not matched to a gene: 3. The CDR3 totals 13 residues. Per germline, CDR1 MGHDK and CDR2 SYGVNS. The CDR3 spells CASQGQANTEAFF. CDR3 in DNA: TGTGCCAGCCAGGGACAGGCGAACACTGAAGCTTTCTTT.

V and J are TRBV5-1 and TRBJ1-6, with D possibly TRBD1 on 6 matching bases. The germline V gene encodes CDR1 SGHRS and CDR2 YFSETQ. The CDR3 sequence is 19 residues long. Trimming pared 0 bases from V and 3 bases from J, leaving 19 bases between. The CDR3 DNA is TGCGCCAGCAGCTTGGTGGCACCGGGACAACAACACTATAATTCACCCCTCCACTTT. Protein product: CASSLVAPGQQHYNSPLHF.

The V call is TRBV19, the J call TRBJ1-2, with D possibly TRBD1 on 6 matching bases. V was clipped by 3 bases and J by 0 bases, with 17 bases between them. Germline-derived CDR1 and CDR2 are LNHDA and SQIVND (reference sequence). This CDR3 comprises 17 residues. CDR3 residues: CASSMMGQGGANYGYTF. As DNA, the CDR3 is TGTGCCAGTAGTATGATGGGACAAGGGGGTGCTAACTATGGCTACACCTTC.

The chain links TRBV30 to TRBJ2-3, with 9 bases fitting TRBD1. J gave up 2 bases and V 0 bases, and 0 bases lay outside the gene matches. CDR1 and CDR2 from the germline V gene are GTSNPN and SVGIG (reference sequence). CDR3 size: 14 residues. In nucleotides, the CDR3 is TGTGCCTGGAGTGTACAGGGGGCCACAGATACGCAGTATTTT. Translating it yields CAWSVQGATDTQYF.

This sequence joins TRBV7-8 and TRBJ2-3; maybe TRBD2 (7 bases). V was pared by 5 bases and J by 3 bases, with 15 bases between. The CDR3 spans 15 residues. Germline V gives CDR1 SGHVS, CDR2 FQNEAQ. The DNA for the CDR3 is TGTGCCAGCAGCCACGAGGGGGGAGGGACAGATACGCAGTATTTT. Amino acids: CASSHEGGGTDTQYF.

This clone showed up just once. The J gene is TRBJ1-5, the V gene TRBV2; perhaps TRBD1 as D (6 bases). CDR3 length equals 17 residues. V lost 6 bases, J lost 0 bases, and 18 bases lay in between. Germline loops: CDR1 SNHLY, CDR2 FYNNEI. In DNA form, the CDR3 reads TGTGCCAGCAGCGGGAACGGACAGTCCTATAGCAATCAGCCCCAGCATTTT. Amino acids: CASSGNGQSYSNQPQHF. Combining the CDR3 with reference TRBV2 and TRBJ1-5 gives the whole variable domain EPEVTQTPSHQVTQMGQEVILRCVPISNHLYFYWYRQILGQKVEFLVSFYNNEISEKSEIFDDQFSVERPDGSNFTLKIRSTKLEDSAMYFCASSGNGQSYSNQPQHFGDGTRLSIL.

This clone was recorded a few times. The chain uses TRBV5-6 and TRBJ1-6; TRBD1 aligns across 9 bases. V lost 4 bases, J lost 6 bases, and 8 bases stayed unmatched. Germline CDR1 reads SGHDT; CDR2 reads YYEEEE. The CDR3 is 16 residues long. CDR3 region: CASSLSPGQGNSPLHF. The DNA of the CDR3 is TGTGCCAGCAGCCTAAGTCCGGGACAGGGTAATTCACCCCTCCACTTT.